This T cell receptor beta chain emerged from a study of cytomegalovirus exposure and HLA in healthy donors. About the study: In a later analysis, it was reported that the 120 validation repertoires had been produced on the same platform as the 700 or so repertoires belonging to the first cohort. General study points: In the 130 or so validation repertoires, a later analysis found that first-cohort TCR clusters tended to co-occur. The majority of TCR sequences were rare, yet some public TCRs appeared in many donors. Reports indicated that the classifier achieved high specificity and sensitivity in diagnosing cytomegalovirus status.

As regards this clone: Its antigen is still unknown.

The CDR3 is 13 residues long. The germline CDR1 and CDR2 sequences are SGHDN and FVKESK. V lost 5 bases to trimming and J lost 4 bases; unmatched junction nucleotides: 4. This table comes from immunoSEQ multiplex PCR, and its TCRdb copy is limited to in-frame clones, with some not included. The repertoire holds 120,000 or so clones, about 91% seen once, with around 1.9% in the top ten. The clonotype was recovered from a man between 18 and 35 years old in good health and CMV-seronegative. Source material: PBMCs. This rearrangement joins TRBV14 to TRBJ2-5, with TRBD1 matching over 7 bases. DNA of the CDR3: TGTGCCAGCAGCAAGGACAGGATAGAGACCCAGTACTTC. Its protein product is CASSKDRIETQYF.